This TCR beta chain was found in a study of T cells after somatic rescue of genetic block. TCRdb's copy holds only in-frame clones and misses some; the assay was immunoSEQ multiplex PCR. The sample has some 68,000 clones, roughly 91% seen once. The CDR3 covers 14 residues. Germline V gene sequence: CDR1 LNHDA, CDR2 SQIVND (reference sequence). V was cut by 5 bases and J by 1 base, with 10 bases left in between. The sequenced sample was peripheral blood mononuclear cells (PBMCs). This receptor was identified in a man aged 25 to 45. The chain joins TRBV19 to TRBJ2-3; no definite D call. The CDR3 sequence is CASSLGYGTDTQYF. The DNA for the CDR3 is TGTGCCAGTAGTCTTGGATACGGCACAGATACGCAGTATTTT.